Below, 21 T cell receptor beta chains from the same sample are listed, as sequenced in a study of blood T cells in healthy people across ages. Sample-barcoded 5' priming and a J-beta primer mix drove a second PCR of about 7 to 12 cycles. A single record per CDR3 protein comes from TCRdb applying MiXCR to the 5' RACE reads. The sample has about 1.6 million distinct CDR3 sequences; around 36% are singletons. Material for sequencing was blood. The receptors here all came from a woman under 40 in good health.

A few counts support this clonotype. The rearrangement uses TRBV25-1 and TRBJ1-2; D gene unclear. The CDR3 length is 13 residues. In germline, CDR1 is MGHDK, CDR2 SYGVNS. The V end was cut by 5 bases, the J end by 1 base, with 8 bases between. CDR3 nucleotide sequence: TGTGCCAGCAGTCAGGATTTTAACTATGGCTACACCTTC. Its translation is CASSQDFNYGYTF.

This clonotype was seen a few times. The V and J genes are TRBV18 and TRBJ1-2; D may be TRBD1 (6 bases). CDR3 size: 16 residues. V lost 6 bases to trimming and J lost 2 bases, with 19 bases between them. Germline V gene lookup returns CDR1 KGHSH and CDR2 LQKENI. The CDR3 loop reads CASSEFGAGANYGYTF. In DNA, the CDR3 is TGTGCCAGCTCGGAATTTGGGGCAGGGGCCAACTATGGCTACACCTTC.

This rearrangement joins TRBV4-1 to TRBJ2-7, with 7 bases matching TRBD1. V shed 3 bases and J 5 bases; nucleotides not matched to a gene: 13. The CDR3 loop spans 16 amino acids. Germline assignment: CDR1 MGHRA and CDR2 YSYEKL. The CDR3 DNA sequence: TGCGCCAGCAGCCAGGACGAGGGACAGCATATCGACGAGCAGTACTTC. It codes for CASSQDEGQHIDEQYF.

V usage is TRBV5-1 and J usage is TRBJ2-3, with D hard to call. The V gene lost 5 bases and the J gene lost 5 bases, with 21 bases spanning the gap. Germline CDR1 is SGHRS and CDR2 is YFSETQ. CDR3 length equals 16 residues. The CDR3 loop reads CASRYAVGLGEDTQYF. The CDR3 DNA sequence: TGCGCCAGCAGGTACGCCGTAGGGCTAGGAGAAGATACGCAGTATTTT.

V gene TRBV9 combines with J gene TRBJ1-6; 9 bases align to TRBD1. J gave up 9 bases and V 4 bases, and 5 bases lay outside the gene matches. Germline CDR1 reads SGDLS; CDR2 reads YYNGEE. CDR3 length: 14 residues. CDR3 residues: CASSTGQGSSPLHF. The CDR3 DNA follows: TGTGCCAGCAGCACGGGACAGGGAAGTTCACCCCTCCACTTT. The full variable domain, completed using reference TRBV9 and TRBJ1-6, is DSGVTQTPKHLITATGQRVTLRCSPRSGDLSVYWYQQSLDQGLQFLIQYYNGEERAKGNILERFSAQQFPDLHSELNLSSLELGDSALYFCASSTGQGSSPLHFGNGTRLTVT.

This sequence joins TRBV7-2 and TRBJ2-5; the D is unclear. The J call may not be correct, given that the DNA end is closer to TRBJ2-7. The CDR3 is 14 amino acids. Germline V gene data show CDR1 as SGHTA and CDR2 as FQGNSA. CDR3 loop: CASSLEYGPYEQYF. CDR3 coding DNA: TGTGCCAGCAGCTTAGAATACGGCCCCTACGAGCAGTACTTC.

This rearrangement joins TRBV18 to TRBJ2-1; no clear D. The germline V gene encodes CDR1 KGHSH and CDR2 LQKENI. The germline V and J ends were trimmed by 6 bases and 12 bases, with 12 bases remaining between them. The CDR3 spans 11 residues. CDR3: CASSPDFSQFF. CDR3 nucleotides: TGTGCCAGCTCCCCCGACTTTTCGCAGTTCTTC. The full variable domain, with the rest looked up from reference TRBV18 and TRBJ2-1, is NAGVMQNPRHLVRRRGQEARLRCSPMKGHSHVYWYRQLPEEGLKFMVYLQKENIIDESGMPKERFSAEFPKEGPSILRIQQVVRGDSAAYFCASSPDFSQFFGPGTRLTVL.

This clonotype was counted a few times. The rearrangement uses TRBV13 and TRBJ2-7, with TRBD1 identical over 8 bases. Germline-derived CDR1 and CDR2 are PRHDT and FYEKMQ (reference sequence). CDR3 length: 15 residues. With V trimmed by 4 bases and J by 2 bases, 7 bases remained unmatched. CDR3 DNA sequence: TGTGCCAGCAGCTCCCCTGACAGGGGCCCCTACGAGCAGTACTTC. This codes for CASSSPDRGPYEQYF.

The V call is TRBV7-2, the J call TRBJ2-1; 8 positions match TRBD1. The CDR3 extends over 14 amino acids. The V gene's germline CDR1 is SGHTA and CDR2 FQGNSA. After removal of 5 bases from V and 3 bases from J, the junction contained 3 bases not matched to a gene. The CDR3 is CASSRDRYYNEQFF. The DNA for the CDR3 is TGTGCCAGCAGCCGGGACAGGTACTACAATGAGCAGTTCTTC. The variable domain in full, completed from reference TRBV7-2 and TRBJ2-1, reads GAGVSQSPSNKVTEKGKDVELRCDPISGHTALYWYRQSLGQGLEFLIYFQGNSAPDKSGLPSDRFSAERTGGSVSTLTIQRTQQEDSAVYLCASSRDRYYNEQFFGPGTRLTVL.

This clonotype was observed a few times. V usage is TRBV7-3 and J usage is TRBJ2-3; TRBD2 matches 8 bases. The CDR3 covers 17 residues. The V segment lost 1 base and the J segment 0 bases; nucleotides outside the gene matches: 6. CDR1 and CDR2 from the germline V gene are SGHTA and FQGTGA. The CDR3 spells CASSLNSAGGSTDTQYF. The DNA for the CDR3 is TGTGCCAGCAGCTTAAATTCTGCGGGAGGAAGCACAGATACGCAGTATTTT.

This chain links TRBV5-6 with TRBJ2-5; 10 positions agree with TRBD2. The V segment lost 4 bases and the J segment 5 bases; nucleotides outside the gene matches: 17. Germline lookup yields CDR1 SGHDT and CDR2 YYEEEE. The CDR3 covers 18 residues. The CDR3 protein is CASSRTLAGELSGETQYF. CDR3 sequence (DNA): TGTGCCAGCAGCCGCACCCTAGCGGGGGAGCTCTCAGGGGAGACCCAGTACTTC.

The V and J genes are TRBV5-8 and TRBJ1-5; 8 nucleotides match TRBD1. There are 16 residues in the CDR3. The V and J ends lost 6 bases and 7 bases, in that order; junction bases with no gene match: 15. Germline V gives CDR1 SGHTS, CDR2 YDEGEE. CDR3 nucleotide sequence: TGTGCCAGCATTCTGCCGTCCCAGGGGGCTCGCCAGCCCCAGCATTTT. The encoded protein is CASILPSQGARQPQHF.

About this clonotype itself: Germline is not matched at one junction end, which may reflect a read error. V usage is TRBV5-8 and J usage is TRBJ1-5; D remains unclear. CDR3 length: 14 amino acids. Germline CDR1 is SGHTS and CDR2 is YDEGEE. The CDR3 DNA sequence: TGTGCCGGCAGCTTAAAGGCTAGCAATCAGCCCCAGCATTTT. This gives the protein CAGSLKASNQPQHF.

This clonotype showed up just a few times. This rearrangement joins TRBV29-1 to TRBJ1-2, with TRBD1 as a possible D gene (5 bases). Germline lookup yields CDR1 SQVTM and CDR2 ANQGSEA. Trimming left V 4 bases short and J 0 bases short, with 9 bases between. The CDR3 spans 13 residues. CDR3 nucleotide sequence: TGCAGCGTTGTGAAAGGGGCTAACTATGGCTACACCTTC. This gives the protein CSVVKGANYGYTF. The variable domain in full, with the rest retrieved from reference TRBV29-1 and TRBJ1-2, is SAVISQKPSRDICQRGTSLTIQCQVDSQVTMMFWYRQQPGQSLTLIATANQGSEATYESGFVIDKFPISRPNLTFSTLTVSNMSPEDSSIYLCSVVKGANYGYTFGSGTRLTVV.

The chain recombines TRBV3-1 with TRBJ2-1, with TRBD2 identical over 8 bases. Unmatched junction bases numbered 7, after V lost 4 bases and J lost 5 bases. CDR3 length equals 15 residues. Germline CDR1 reads LGHDT; CDR2 reads YNNKEL (reference sequence). The chain's CDR3 is CASSPSGTRDNEQFF. CDR3 bases: TGTGCCAGCAGCCCGAGCGGGACTAGAGACAATGAGCAGTTCTTC.

Comment on this clonotype: One end of the junction does not line up with germline, which may come from a read error. This sequence joins TRBV5-1 and TRBJ2-7; the D gene is possibly TRBD2 (6 bases). The CDR3 is 13 residues long. Germline CDR1 and CDR2: SGHRS and YFSETQ. The CDR3 region is CAGSFGGTYEQYF. Written as DNA, the CDR3 is TGCGCCGGCAGCTTTGGCGGGACCTACGAGCAGTACTTC.

The chain has TRBV4-1 and TRBJ2-7; maybe TRBD1 (5 bases). Looked up from germline, CDR1 is MGHRA and CDR2 is YSYEKL. Trimming pared 1 base from V and 2 bases from J, leaving 12 bases between. This CDR3 contains 15 residues. The CDR3 sequence is CASSQVPQVTYEQYF. CDR3 in DNA: TGCGCCAGCAGCCAAGTCCCACAGGTGACCTACGAGCAGTACTTC.

In regard to this clonotype: Given a much more abundant clone one base away, this may be a read error. V and J are TRBV10-3 and TRBJ2-7, with 9 bases identical to TRBD1. The CDR3 contains 13 residues. Germline V gives CDR1 ENHRY, CDR2 SYGVKD. The CDR3 region is CAIRGQGSYQQYF. The CDR3 region has the DNA TGTGCCATCAGGGGACAGGGTTCCTACCAGCAGTACTTC.

This clonotype was seen a handful of times. The chain couples TRBV20-1 to TRBJ2-7; TRBD1 matches at 11 bases. Germline V lookup: CDR1 DFQATT, CDR2 SNEGSKA (reference sequence). With V trimmed by 3 bases and J by 5 bases, 6 bases remained unmatched. The CDR3 has 14 amino acids. CDR3 protein: CSARAGTGGNEQYF. In DNA form, the CDR3 reads TGCAGTGCTAGGGCCGGGACAGGGGGTAACGAGCAGTACTTC.

In its sample, this clonotype was seen a few times. J is TRBJ2-7 and V is TRBV9; D unresolved. The germline V gene has CDR1 SGDLS and CDR2 YYNGEE. This CDR3 has 13 amino acids. V was trimmed by 4 bases and J by 4 bases, leaving 12 bases between them. The CDR3 sequence: CASSPDFAYEQYF. DNA for the CDR3: TGTGCCAGCAGCCCTGATTTCGCTTACGAGCAGTACTTC.

This chain links TRBV30 with TRBJ1-1; D remains unclear. This CDR3 has 14 amino acids. V was pared by 1 base and J by 0 bases, with 9 bases between. CDR1 GTSNPN and CDR2 SVGIG come from the germline V gene (reference sequence). The CDR3 loop reads CAWSDNSLNTEAFF. The CDR3 DNA reads as TGTGCCTGGAGTGACAACAGTTTGAACACTGAAGCTTTCTTT.